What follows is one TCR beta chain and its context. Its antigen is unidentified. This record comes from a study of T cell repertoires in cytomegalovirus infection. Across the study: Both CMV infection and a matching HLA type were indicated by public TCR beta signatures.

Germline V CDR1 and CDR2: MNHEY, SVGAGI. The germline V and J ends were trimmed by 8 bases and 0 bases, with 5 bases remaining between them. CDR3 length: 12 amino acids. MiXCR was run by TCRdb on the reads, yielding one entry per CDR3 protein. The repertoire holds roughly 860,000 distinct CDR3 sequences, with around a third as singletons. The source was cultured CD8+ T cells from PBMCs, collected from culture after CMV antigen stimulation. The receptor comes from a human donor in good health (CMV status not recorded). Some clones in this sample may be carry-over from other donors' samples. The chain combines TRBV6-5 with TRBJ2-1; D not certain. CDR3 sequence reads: CASAASYNEQFF. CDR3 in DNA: TGTGCCAGCGCGGCCTCCTACAATGAGCAGTTCTTC.